Listed here are 31 T cell receptor beta chains from one sample, sequenced in a study of stem cell transplantation in POMP-related autoinflammatory disease. Using immunoSEQ multiplex PCR, the repertoire was profiled, and TCRdb retains in-frame clones only, with some absent. Among 7,500 or so clones, around 86% were seen once, and the ten largest hold around 4%. Material: a CXCR5-defined cell subset from PBMCs. The source is a human donor in good health.

The chain uses TRBV7-9 and TRBJ2-3; D is unclear. The CDR3 is made up of 11 amino acids. Germline lookup yields CDR1 SEHNR and CDR2 FQNEAQ (reference sequence). Trimming pared 5 bases from V and 5 bases from J, leaving 5 bases between. CDR3 DNA: TGTGCCAGCAGCCGTGGAGATACGCAGTATTTT. This sequence encodes CASSRGDTQYF.

The V and J genes are TRBV4-1 and TRBJ1-2, with 9 bases lining up with TRBD1. Germline CDR1 MGHRA, CDR2 YSYEKL. The CDR3 covers 14 residues. J gave up 5 bases and V 6 bases, and 7 bases lay outside the gene matches. CDR3 loop: CASRAPGQGYGYTF. The CDR3 coding sequence is TGCGCCAGCAGAGCCCCGGGACAGGGATATGGCTACACCTTC.

The rearrangement uses TRBV30 and TRBJ2-7; tentatively, D is TRBD1 (6 bases). The germline gives CDR1 GTSNPN, CDR2 SVGIG (reference sequence). The CDR3 length is 15 residues. V was pared by 3 bases and J by 0 bases, with 15 bases between. In DNA form, the CDR3 reads TGTGCCTGGAGCGCTGACAGGTCTGGCTCCTACGAGCAGTACTTC. As protein: CAWSADRSGSYEQYF.

As regards this clone: The junction differs from germline at one of its ends, possibly a read error. The CDR3 loop reads CASGRVSSQPQHF. DNA for the CDR3: TGTGCTAGTGGACGGGTGAGCAGTCAGCCCCAGCATTTT. The chain couples TRBV12-5 to TRBJ1-5; D gene uncertain. CDR3 length: 13 residues. CDR1 and CDR2 from the germline V gene are LGHNT and FRNRAP.

The genes are TRBV7-3 and TRBJ2-1; D remains ambiguous. CDR3 size: 13 residues. Looked up from germline, CDR1 is SGHTA and CDR2 is FQGTGA. With 0 bases removed from V and 9 bases from J, the gap between germline ends came to 9 bases. CDR3 loop: CASSLTVDTEQFF. The DNA for the CDR3 is TGTGCCAGCAGCTTAACGGTCGACACTGAGCAGTTCTTC.

This chain joins TRBV7-8 and TRBJ2-5, with TRBD1 matching 9 bases. Germline trimming cut 4 bases from V and 5 bases from J; bases unmatched to any gene: 2. The CDR3 is made up of 13 amino acids. CDR1 SGHVS and CDR2 FQNEAQ come from the germline V gene. The CDR3 region is CASSYGQGETQYF. Here the CDR3 DNA reads TGTGCCAGCAGCTACGGACAGGGGGAGACCCAGTACTTC.

The chain joins TRBV25-1 to TRBJ1-4; tentative D call: TRBD1 (6 bases). The CDR3 runs to 17 residues. Per germline, CDR1 MGHDK and CDR2 SYGVNS. V shed 2 bases and J shed 0 bases, with 13 bases lying between them. CDR3 protein: CASSEAGTHPTNEKLFF. The CDR3 bases are TGTGCCAGCAGTGAAGCAGGGACACATCCAACTAATGAAAAACTGTTTTTT.

The chain is built from TRBV28 and TRBJ1-3; 9 nucleotides match TRBD1. The V and J ends lost 5 bases and 5 bases, in that order; junction bases with no gene match: 7. The V gene's germline CDR1 is MDHEN and CDR2 SYDVKM. CDR3 length equals 15 residues. CDR3 sequence: CASSLLQGARNTIYF. DNA of the CDR3: TGTGCCAGCAGTCTATTACAGGGGGCGAGAAACACCATATATTTT.

This clone was counted a few times. The rearrangement links TRBV5-4 to TRBJ1-1; 10 nucleotides align to TRBD1. Germline CDR1 SGHNT, CDR2 YYREEE (reference sequence). CDR3 length: 15 residues. Losses at the gene ends were 3 bases for V and 1 base for J; bases not matched to a gene: 3. Here the CDR3 reads CASSSRQGANTEAFF. The DNA for the CDR3 is TGTGCCAGCAGCTCGAGACAGGGGGCGAACACTGAAGCTTTCTTT.

V gene TRBV6-5 combines with J gene TRBJ1-4, with 7 bases lining up with TRBD1. CDR3 length: 15 residues. Germline CDR1 MNHEY, CDR2 SVGAGI. With V trimmed by 6 bases and J by 0 bases, 4 bases remained unmatched. CDR3 in DNA: TGTGCCAGCAGATCAGACAGGGCAACTAATGAAAAACTGTTTTTT. Protein product: CASRSDRATNEKLFF.

This chain links TRBV7-2 with TRBJ2-5, with D possibly TRBD1 on 6 matching bases. The V gene lost 2 bases and the J gene lost 2 bases, with 15 bases spanning the gap. Germline-derived CDR1 and CDR2 are SGHTA and FQGNSA. There are 16 residues in the CDR3. Here the CDR3 reads CASSLSPGRGQETQYF. The CDR3 nucleotides read TGTGCCAGCAGCTTATCCCCCGGCAGGGGACAAGAGACCCAGTACTTC.

This clone appeared once. The gene calls are TRBV15 and TRBJ2-2, with a possible D match to TRBD1 (5 bases). The CDR3 is 15 amino acids. Germline CDR1 is LNHNV and CDR2 is YYDKDF (reference sequence). V was clipped by 3 bases and J by 7 bases, with 15 bases between them. In DNA, the CDR3 is TGTGCCACCAGCAGGGGGCCAAGGGATATCGGGGAGCTGTTTTTT. Translating gives CATSRGPRDIGELFF.

This chain uses TRBV11-2 with TRBJ2-1, with 12 bases that match TRBD1. The V segment lost 5 bases and the J segment 5 bases; nucleotides outside the gene matches: 7. The CDR3 spans 16 residues. Germline CDR1 and CDR2: SGHAT and FQNNGV. The CDR3 nucleotides are TGTGCCAGCAGCCGAAAGGGACAGGGGGCTAACAATGAGCAGTTCTTC. It codes for CASSRKGQGANNEQFF.

In its sample, this clone was seen a few times. V usage is TRBV15 and J usage is TRBJ1-6; a possible D gene is TRBD1 (6 bases). Germline V gene lookup returns CDR1 LNHNV and CDR2 YYDKDF (reference sequence). V dropped 3 bases and J dropped 8 bases, with 23 bases sitting between them. This CDR3 region has 18 residues. The CDR3 DNA sequence: TGTGCCACCAGCAGCGACCTCCAGGGAGGGGGGATGTATTCACCCCTCCACTTT. The encoded protein is CATSSDLQGGGMYSPLHF.

J is TRBJ2-3 and V is TRBV5-6; 13 nucleotides agree with TRBD2. The CDR3 runs to 17 residues. Looked up from germline, CDR1 is SGHDT and CDR2 is YYEEEE. J lost 6 bases, V lost 0 bases, and 7 bases had no gene match. The CDR3 DNA sequence: TGTGCCAGCAGCTTGGCCTTACTAGCGGGGGGGTCGGATACGCAGTATTTT. As protein: CASSLALLAGGSDTQYF.

This clone was recorded once. The chain uses TRBV7-3 and TRBJ2-3; D uncertain. CDR3 length equals 15 residues. Germline V gives CDR1 SGHTA, CDR2 FQGTGA. The ends were cut back, 5 bases at V and 1 base at J, with 13 bases in the middle. The CDR3 protein is CASSPYSVGTDTQYF. The CDR3 DNA reads TGTGCCAGCAGCCCCTACAGTGTTGGCACAGATACGCAGTATTTT.

This chain uses TRBV5-8 with TRBJ1-5, with D unclear. From germline, CDR1 is SGHTS and CDR2 YDEGEE. This CDR3 comprises 14 residues. V lost 4 bases, J lost 9 bases, and 17 bases lay in between. This chain's CDR3 is CASSVTTSFSPQHF. The CDR3 bases are TGTGCCAGCAGCGTTACCACTAGTTTTTCGCCCCAGCATTTT.

This chain uses TRBV5-1 with TRBJ2-3; no definite D call. In germline, CDR1 is SGHRS, CDR2 YFSETQ. This CDR3 has 14 amino acids. V lost 6 bases, J lost 4 bases, and 15 bases lay in between. In DNA, the CDR3 is TGCGCCAGCAACCCGATTTTGGGCTCAGATACGCAGTATTTT. Protein product: CASNPILGSDTQYF.

The chain joins TRBV4-1 to TRBJ1-1; 7 bases match TRBD1. This CDR3 has 15 residues. Trimming cost V 3 bases and J 4 bases; bases outside gene matches: 8. Germline loops: CDR1 MGHRA, CDR2 YSYEKL. The CDR3 spells CASSHRGQKSTEAFF. For the CDR3, the DNA is TGCGCCAGCAGCCATCGGGGACAGAAAAGCACTGAAGCTTTCTTT.

The chain couples TRBV6-1 to TRBJ2-2; D is uncertain. V lost 0 bases and J lost 0, with 5 bases in between. Germline V lookup: CDR1 MNHNS, CDR2 SASEGT. The CDR3 is made up of 15 amino acids. CDR3 region: CASSEAVANTGELFF. CDR3 DNA sequence: TGTGCCAGCAGTGAAGCAGTTGCGAACACCGGGGAGCTGTTTTTT.

The genes are TRBV2 and TRBJ2-7; the D is unclear. There are 15 residues in the CDR3. Germline CDR1 reads SNHLY; CDR2 reads FYNNEI. V was pared by 0 bases and J by 0 bases, with 9 bases between. The CDR3 here is CASSEALASSYEQYF. The CDR3 nucleotides read TGTGCCAGCAGTGAAGCTTTGGCGAGCTCCTACGAGCAGTACTTC. The whole variable domain, filled in from reference TRBV2 and TRBJ2-7, reads EPEVTQTPSHQVTQMGQEVILRCVPISNHLYFYWYRQILGQKVEFLVSFYNNEISEKSEIFDDQFSVERPDGSNFTLKIRSTKLEDSAMYFCASSEALASSYEQYFGPGTRLTVT.

The rearrangement links TRBV6-5 to TRBJ2-2, with D unresolved. The V end lost 0 bases, the J end lost 6 bases, and 5 bases lay between the germline ends. CDR1 is MNHEY, CDR2 SVGAGI, per germline. This CDR3 has 13 amino acids. The CDR3 DNA follows: TGTGCCAGCAGTTACTCGACGGCCGGGGAGCTGTTTTTT. Its protein is CASSYSTAGELFF.

The rearrangement links TRBV4-3 to TRBJ2-1, with D perhaps TRBD1 or TRBD2 (5 bases each). Germline V CDR1 and CDR2: LGHNA, YSLEER. V dropped 0 bases and J dropped 3 bases, with 9 bases sitting between them. This CDR3 contains 15 residues. The CDR3 region has the DNA TGCGCCAGCAGCCAAGATGGGACGGGCTACAATGAGCAGTTCTTC. Encoded protein: CASSQDGTGYNEQFF.

The V and J genes are TRBV7-8 and TRBJ2-7; D may match TRBD1 or TRBD2 (5 bases each). Trimming stripped 3 bases from V and 0 bases from J, with 9 bases between. This CDR3 has 14 residues. Germline assignment: CDR1 SGHVS and CDR2 FQNEAQ. The CDR3 DNA follows: TGTGCCAGCAGCTTGGGGGACGGCTCCTACGAGCAGTACTTC. Protein product: CASSLGDGSYEQYF.

This chain joins TRBV5-1 and TRBJ2-2; 7 bases line up with TRBD1. Trimming removed 0 bases from V and 6 bases from J; junction bases left unmatched: 8. Per the germline V gene, CDR1 is SGHRS and CDR2 is YFSETQ. The CDR3 sequence is 16 residues long. The CDR3 sequence is CASSLVVGGVPGELFF. In DNA, the CDR3 is TGCGCCAGCAGCTTGGTTGTAGGGGGCGTACCCGGGGAGCTGTTTTTT.

The chain recombines TRBV19 with TRBJ2-3, with 9 bases lining up with TRBD2. Germline lookup yields CDR1 LNHDA and CDR2 SQIVND (reference sequence). After removal of 5 bases from V and 0 bases from J, the junction contained 6 bases not matched to a gene. The CDR3 is 16 residues long. This chain's CDR3 is CASSSPSGVSTDTQYF. For the CDR3, the DNA is TGTGCCAGTAGTTCCCCTAGCGGGGTTAGCACAGATACGCAGTATTTT.

This chain links TRBV5-4 with TRBJ1-6; D unclear. The V and J ends lost 0 bases and 8 bases respectively, with 15 bases between them. Germline CDR1 and CDR2: SGHNT and YYREEE (reference sequence). There are 16 residues in the CDR3. The CDR3 spells CASSLAGVGYDSPLHF. The CDR3 coding sequence is TGTGCCAGCAGCTTGGCCGGCGTTGGGTACGATTCACCCCTCCACTTT.

The sample holds one count of this clone. The V and J genes are TRBV4-1 and TRBJ2-7; 8 bases align to TRBD1. The J segment lost 3 bases and the V segment lost 0 bases, leaving 4 bases of the junction unmatched. Per germline, CDR1 MGHRA and CDR2 YSYEKL. The CDR3 is 15 amino acids. Written as DNA, the CDR3 is TGCGCCAGCAGCCAAGAGAGACAGGGGTACTACGAGCAGTACTTC. Encoded protein: CASSQERQGYYEQYF.

The chain uses TRBV7-8 and TRBJ1-5; no clear D. The CDR3 is 18 residues long. Germline V gene data show CDR1 as SGHVS and CDR2 as FQNEAQ. V lost 1 base, J lost 0 bases, and 16 bases lay in between. CDR3: CASSLEGRNPLSNQPQHF. For the CDR3, the DNA is TGTGCCAGCAGCTTAGAGGGTAGAAACCCCCTTAGCAATCAGCCCCAGCATTTT.

This clone was observed once. The V and J genes are TRBV28 and TRBJ2-3, with TRBD1 matching over 11 bases. The CDR3 consists of 14 residues. V shed 6 bases and J 6 bases; nucleotides not matched to a gene: 5. The germline V gene has CDR1 MDHEN and CDR2 SYDVKM. As DNA, the CDR3 is TGTGCCAGCAGGTCGGACAGGGGGCAGGATACGCAGTATTTT. It specifies CASRSDRGQDTQYF.

This rearrangement joins TRBV18 to TRBJ2-7; D is possibly TRBD2 (5 bases). Trimming pared 1 base from V and 7 bases from J, leaving 11 bases between. Looked up from germline, CDR1 is KGHSH and CDR2 is LQKENI. CDR3 length: 13 residues. The CDR3 sequence: CASSPLRDGEQYF. In DNA, the CDR3 is TGTGCCAGCTCACCACTTCGGGATGGGGAGCAGTACTTC.